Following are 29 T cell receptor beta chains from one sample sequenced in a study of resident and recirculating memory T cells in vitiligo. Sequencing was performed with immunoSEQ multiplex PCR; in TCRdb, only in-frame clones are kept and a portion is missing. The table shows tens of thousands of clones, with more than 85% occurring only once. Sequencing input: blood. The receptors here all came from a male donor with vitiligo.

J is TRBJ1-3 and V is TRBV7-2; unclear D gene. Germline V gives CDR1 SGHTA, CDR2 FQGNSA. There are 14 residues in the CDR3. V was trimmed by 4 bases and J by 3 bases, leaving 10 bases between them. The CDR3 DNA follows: TGTGCCAGCAGCTCAGCGTCGGGTGGAAACACCATATATTTT. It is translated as CASSSASGGNTIYF.

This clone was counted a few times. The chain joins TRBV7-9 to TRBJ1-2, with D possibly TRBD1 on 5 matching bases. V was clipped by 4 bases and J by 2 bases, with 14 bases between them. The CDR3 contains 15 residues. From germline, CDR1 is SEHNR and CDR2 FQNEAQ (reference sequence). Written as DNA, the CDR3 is TGTGCCAGCAGCTCTCACCTTGGACACAACTATGGCTACACCTTC. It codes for CASSSHLGHNYGYTF.

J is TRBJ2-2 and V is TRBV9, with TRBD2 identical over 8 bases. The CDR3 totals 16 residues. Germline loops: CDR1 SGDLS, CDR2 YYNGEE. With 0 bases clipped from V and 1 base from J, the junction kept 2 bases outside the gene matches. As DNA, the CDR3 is TGTGCCAGCAGCGTAGCGGGGGGGCAGAACACCGGGGAGCTGTTTTTT. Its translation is CASSVAGGQNTGELFF.

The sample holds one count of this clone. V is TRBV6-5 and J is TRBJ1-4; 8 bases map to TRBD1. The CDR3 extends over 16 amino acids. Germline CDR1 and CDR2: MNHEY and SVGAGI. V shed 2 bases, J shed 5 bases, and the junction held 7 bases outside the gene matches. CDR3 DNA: TGTGCCAGCAGTTACCGTACAGGGGGAGCCAATGAAAAACTGTTTTTT. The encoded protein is CASSYRTGGANEKLFF.

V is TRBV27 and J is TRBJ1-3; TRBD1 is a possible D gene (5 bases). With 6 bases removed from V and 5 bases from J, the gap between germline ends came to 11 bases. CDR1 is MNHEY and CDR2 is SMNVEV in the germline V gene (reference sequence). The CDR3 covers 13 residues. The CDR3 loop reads CASRQTGRNTIYF. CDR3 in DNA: TGTGCCAGCAGACAAACAGGAAGAAACACCATATATTTT.

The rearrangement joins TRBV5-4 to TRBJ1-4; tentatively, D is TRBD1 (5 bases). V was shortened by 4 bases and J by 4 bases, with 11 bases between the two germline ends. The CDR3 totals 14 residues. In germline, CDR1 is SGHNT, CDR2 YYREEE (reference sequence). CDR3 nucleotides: TGTGCCAGCAGCGACCAGGGTTTTAATGAAAAACTGTTTTTT. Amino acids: CASSDQGFNEKLFF.

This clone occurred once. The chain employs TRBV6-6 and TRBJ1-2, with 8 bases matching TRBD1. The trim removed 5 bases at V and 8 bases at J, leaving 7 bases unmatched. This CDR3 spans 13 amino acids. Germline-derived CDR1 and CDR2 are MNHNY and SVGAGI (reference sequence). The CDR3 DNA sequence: TGTGCCAGCAGTCACGAGACAGGGGTCGGCTACACCTTC. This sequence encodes CASSHETGVGYTF.

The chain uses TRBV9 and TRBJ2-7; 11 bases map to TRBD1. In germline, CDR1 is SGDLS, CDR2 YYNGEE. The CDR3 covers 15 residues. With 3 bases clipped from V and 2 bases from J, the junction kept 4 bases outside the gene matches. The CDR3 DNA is TGTGCCAGCAGCGAAGAGGGACAGGGGGCCTACGAGCAGTACTTC. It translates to CASSEEGQGAYEQYF.

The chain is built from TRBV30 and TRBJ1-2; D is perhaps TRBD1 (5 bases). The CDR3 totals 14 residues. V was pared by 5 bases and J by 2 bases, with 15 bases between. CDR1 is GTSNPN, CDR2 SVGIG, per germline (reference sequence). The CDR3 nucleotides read TGTGCCTGGGGTGGGGGGGTACAGAACTATGGCTACACCTTC. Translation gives CAWGGGVQNYGYTF. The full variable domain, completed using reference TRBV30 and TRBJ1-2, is SQTIHQWPATLVQPVGSPLSLECTVEGTSNPNLYWYRQAAGRGLQLLFYSVGIGQISSEVPQNLSASRPQDRQFILSSKKLLLSDSGFYLCAWGGGVQNYGYTFGSGTRLTVV.

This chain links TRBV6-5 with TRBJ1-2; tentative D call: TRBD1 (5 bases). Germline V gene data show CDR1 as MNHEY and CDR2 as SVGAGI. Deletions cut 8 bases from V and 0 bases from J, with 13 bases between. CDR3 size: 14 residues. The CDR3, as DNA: TGTGCCAGCGGCGGGGGTCCCGCTAACTATGGCTACACCTTC. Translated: CASGGGPANYGYTF.

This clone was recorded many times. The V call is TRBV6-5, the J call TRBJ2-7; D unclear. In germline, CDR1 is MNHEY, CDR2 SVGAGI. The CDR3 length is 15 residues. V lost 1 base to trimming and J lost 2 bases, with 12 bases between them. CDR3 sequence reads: CASSYLNSGTYEQYF. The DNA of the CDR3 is TGTGCCAGCAGTTACTTGAACTCCGGTACCTACGAGCAGTACTTC.

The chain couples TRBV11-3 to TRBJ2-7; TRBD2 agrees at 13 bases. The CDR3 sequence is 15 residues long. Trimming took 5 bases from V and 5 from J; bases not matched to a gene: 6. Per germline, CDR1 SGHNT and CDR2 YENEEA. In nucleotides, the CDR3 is TGTGCCAGCAGCCCGACTAGCGGGGGGTTCCACGAGCAGTACTTC. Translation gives CASSPTSGGFHEQYF.

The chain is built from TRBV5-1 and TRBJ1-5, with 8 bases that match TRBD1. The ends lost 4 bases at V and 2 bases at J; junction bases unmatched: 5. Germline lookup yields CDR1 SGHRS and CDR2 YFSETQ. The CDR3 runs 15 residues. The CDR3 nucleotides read TGCGCCAGCAGCCTGGACAGGGCCGGCAATCAGCCCCAGCATTTT. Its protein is CASSLDRAGNQPQHF.

The CDR3 loop reads CASSLGTSGFRFYEQYF. DNA of the CDR3: TGTGCCAGCAGCTTAGGGACTAGCGGGTTTCGCTTCTACGAGCAGTACTTC. The chain employs TRBV7-2 and TRBJ2-7, with 11 bases that match TRBD2. CDR3 length: 17 amino acids. Germline loops: CDR1 SGHTA, CDR2 FQGNSA. V lost 1 base to trimming and J lost 3 bases; unmatched junction nucleotides: 8.

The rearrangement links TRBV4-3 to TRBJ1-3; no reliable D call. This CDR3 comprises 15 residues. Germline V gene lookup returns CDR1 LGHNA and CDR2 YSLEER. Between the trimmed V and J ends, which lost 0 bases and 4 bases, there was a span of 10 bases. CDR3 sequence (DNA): TGCGCCAGCAGCCAAGATCTAGCCAAAGGAAACACCATATATTTT. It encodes CASSQDLAKGNTIYF.

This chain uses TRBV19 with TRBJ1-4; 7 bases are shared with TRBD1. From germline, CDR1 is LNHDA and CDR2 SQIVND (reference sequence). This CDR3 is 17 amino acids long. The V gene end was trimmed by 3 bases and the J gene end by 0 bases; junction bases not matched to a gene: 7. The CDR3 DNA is TGTGCCAGTAGTATCCAGACAGGGCCCGCAACTAATGAAAAACTGTTTTTT. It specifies CASSIQTGPATNEKLFF. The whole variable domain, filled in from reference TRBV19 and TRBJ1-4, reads DGGITQSPKYLFRKEGQNVTLSCEQNLNHDAMYWYRQDPGQGLRLIYYSQIVNDFQKGDIAEGYSVSREKKESFPLTVTSAQKNPTAFYLCASSIQTGPATNEKLFFGSGTQLSVL.

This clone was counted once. The CDR3 nucleotides read TGTGCCAGCAGCCCGGACAGGGGATACGGTGGCTACACCTTC. Protein: CASSPDRGYGGYTF. This chain joins TRBV5-4 and TRBJ1-2; 9 bases are shared with TRBD1. CDR1 is SGHNT and CDR2 is YYREEE in the germline V gene (reference sequence). CDR3 length equals 14 residues. With 4 bases clipped from V and 7 bases from J, the junction kept 8 bases outside the gene matches.

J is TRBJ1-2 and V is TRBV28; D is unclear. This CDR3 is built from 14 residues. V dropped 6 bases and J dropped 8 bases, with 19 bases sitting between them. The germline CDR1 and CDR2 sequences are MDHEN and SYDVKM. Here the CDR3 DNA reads TGTGCCAGCAGCACCCCCGAGGCAGCGGGAGGCTACACCTTC. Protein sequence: CASSTPEAAGGYTF.

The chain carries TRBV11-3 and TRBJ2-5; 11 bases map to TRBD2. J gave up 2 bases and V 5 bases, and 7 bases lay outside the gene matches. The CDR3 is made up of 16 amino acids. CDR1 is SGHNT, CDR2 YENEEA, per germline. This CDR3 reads CASSLRTSGLQETQYF. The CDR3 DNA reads TGTGCCAGCAGCCTAAGGACTAGCGGGTTGCAAGAGACCCAGTACTTC.

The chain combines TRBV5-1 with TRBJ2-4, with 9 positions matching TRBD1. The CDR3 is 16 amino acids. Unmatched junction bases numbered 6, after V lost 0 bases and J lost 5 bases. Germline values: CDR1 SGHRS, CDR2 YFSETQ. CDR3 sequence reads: CASSLESTGGQNIQYF. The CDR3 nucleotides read TGCGCCAGCAGCTTGGAGTCCACAGGGGGCCAAAACATTCAGTACTTC.

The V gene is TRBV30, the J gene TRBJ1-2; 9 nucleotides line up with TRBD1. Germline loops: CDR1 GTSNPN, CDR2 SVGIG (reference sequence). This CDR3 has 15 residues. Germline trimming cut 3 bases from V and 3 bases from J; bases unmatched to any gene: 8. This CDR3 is CAWSHGQGSYYGYTF. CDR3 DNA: TGTGCCTGGAGCCACGGACAGGGGAGTTACTATGGCTACACCTTC.

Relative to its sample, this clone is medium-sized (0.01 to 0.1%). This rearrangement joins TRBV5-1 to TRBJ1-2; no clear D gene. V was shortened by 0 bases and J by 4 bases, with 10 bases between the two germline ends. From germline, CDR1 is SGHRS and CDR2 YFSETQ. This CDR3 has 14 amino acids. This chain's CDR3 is CASSLEAGSYGYTF. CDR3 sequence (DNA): TGCGCCAGCAGCTTGGAGGCGGGGAGCTATGGCTACACCTTC.

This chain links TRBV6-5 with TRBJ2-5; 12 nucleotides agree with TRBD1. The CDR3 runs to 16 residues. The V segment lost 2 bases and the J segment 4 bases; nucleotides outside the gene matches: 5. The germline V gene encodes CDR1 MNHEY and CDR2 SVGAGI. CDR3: CASSYAPGQGAETQYF. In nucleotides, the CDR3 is TGTGCCAGCAGTTACGCACCGGGACAGGGGGCAGAGACCCAGTACTTC.

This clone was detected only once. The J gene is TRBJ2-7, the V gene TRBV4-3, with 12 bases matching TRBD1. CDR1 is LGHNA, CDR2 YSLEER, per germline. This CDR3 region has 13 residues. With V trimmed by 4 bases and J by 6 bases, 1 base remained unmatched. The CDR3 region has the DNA TGCGCCAGCAGCCGGGACAGGGGGCGCGAGCAGTACTTC. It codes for CASSRDRGREQYF.

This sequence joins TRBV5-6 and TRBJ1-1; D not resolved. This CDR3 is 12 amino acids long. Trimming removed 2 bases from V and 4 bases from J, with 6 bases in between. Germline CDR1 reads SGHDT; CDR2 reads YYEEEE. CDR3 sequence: CASSFSITEAFF. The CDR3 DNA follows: TGTGCCAGCAGCTTTAGTATCACTGAAGCTTTCTTT.

The CDR3 nucleotides are TGTGCCAGCAGCGGACAGGGGCGTCATTACAATGAGCAGTTCTTC. This codes for CASSGQGRHYNEQFF. The J gene is TRBJ2-1, the V gene TRBV11-2; 9 positions agree with TRBD1. The V gene's germline CDR1 is SGHAT and CDR2 FQNNGV. CDR3 length: 15 residues. With 5 bases clipped from V and 4 bases from J, the junction kept 6 bases outside the gene matches.

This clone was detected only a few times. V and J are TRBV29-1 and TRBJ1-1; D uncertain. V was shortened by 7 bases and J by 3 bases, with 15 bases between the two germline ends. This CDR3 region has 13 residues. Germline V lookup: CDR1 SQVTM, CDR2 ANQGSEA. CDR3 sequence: CSAQSFGDTEAFF. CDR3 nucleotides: TGCAGCGCCCAGTCCTTCGGGGACACTGAAGCTTTCTTT.

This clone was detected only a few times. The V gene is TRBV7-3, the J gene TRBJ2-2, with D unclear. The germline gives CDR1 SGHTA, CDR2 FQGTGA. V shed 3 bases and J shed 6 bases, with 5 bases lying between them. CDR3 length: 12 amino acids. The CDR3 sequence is CASSFRSGELFF. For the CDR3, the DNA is TGTGCCAGCAGCTTTCGGTCCGGGGAGCTGTTTTTT. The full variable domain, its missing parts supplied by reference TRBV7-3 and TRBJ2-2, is GAGVSQTPSNKVTEKGKYVELRCDPISGHTALYWYRQSLGQGPEFLIYFQGTGAADDSGLPNDRFFAVRPEGSVSTLKIQRTERGDSAVYLCASSFRSGELFFGEGSRLTVL.

The DNA for the CDR3 is TGTGCCAGCAGCCTGCAGTTGACAGGGCCCGGGGAGCTGTTTTTT. Translating it yields CASSLQLTGPGELFF. This chain links TRBV11-2 with TRBJ2-2; 7 nucleotides line up with TRBD1. There are 15 residues in the CDR3. The germline gives CDR1 SGHAT, CDR2 FQNNGV. Losses at the gene ends were 5 bases for V and 6 bases for J; bases not matched to a gene: 9.